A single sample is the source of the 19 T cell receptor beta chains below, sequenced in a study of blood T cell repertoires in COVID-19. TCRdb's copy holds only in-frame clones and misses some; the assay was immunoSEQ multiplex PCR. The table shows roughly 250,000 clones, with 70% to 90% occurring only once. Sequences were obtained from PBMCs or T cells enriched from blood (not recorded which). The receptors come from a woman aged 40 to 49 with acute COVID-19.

The CDR3 coding sequence is TGTGCCAGCAGCCCGGGACTCAACACCGGGGAGCTGTTTTTT. Its protein is CASSPGLNTGELFF. J is TRBJ2-2 and V is TRBV14; possible D gene TRBD2, 6 bases. Trimming stripped 4 bases from V and 2 bases from J, with 8 bases between. Germline CDR1 reads SGHDN; CDR2 reads FVKESK. CDR3 length: 14 amino acids.

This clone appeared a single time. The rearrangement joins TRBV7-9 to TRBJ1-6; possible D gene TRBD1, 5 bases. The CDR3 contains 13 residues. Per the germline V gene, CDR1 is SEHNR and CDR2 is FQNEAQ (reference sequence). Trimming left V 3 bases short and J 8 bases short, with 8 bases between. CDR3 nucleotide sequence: TGTGCCAGCAGCTTTTCCAGGGATTCACCCCTCCACTTT. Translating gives CASSFSRDSPLHF.

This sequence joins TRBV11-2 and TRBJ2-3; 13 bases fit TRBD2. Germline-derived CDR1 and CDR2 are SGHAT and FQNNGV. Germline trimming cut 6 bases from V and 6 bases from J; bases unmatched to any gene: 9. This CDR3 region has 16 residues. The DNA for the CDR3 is TGTGCCAGCAGACCAGGACTAGCGGGAGTTTCGGATACGCAGTATTTT. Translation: CASRPGLAGVSDTQYF.

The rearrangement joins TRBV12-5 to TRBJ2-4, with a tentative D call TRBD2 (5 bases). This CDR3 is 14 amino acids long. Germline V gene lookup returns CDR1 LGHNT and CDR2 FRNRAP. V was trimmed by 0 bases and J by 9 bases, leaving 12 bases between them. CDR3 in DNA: TGTGCTAGTGGTTTGGTGACCGGGGTGGGCATTCAGTACTTC. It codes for CASGLVTGVGIQYF.

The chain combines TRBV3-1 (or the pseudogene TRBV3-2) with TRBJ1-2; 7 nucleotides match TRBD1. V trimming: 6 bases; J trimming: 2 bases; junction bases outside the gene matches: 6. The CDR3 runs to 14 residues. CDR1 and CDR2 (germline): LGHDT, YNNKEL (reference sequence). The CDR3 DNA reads TGTGCCAGCAGTGAAGAGGGACAGAACTATGGCTACACCTTC. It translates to CASSEEGQNYGYTF.

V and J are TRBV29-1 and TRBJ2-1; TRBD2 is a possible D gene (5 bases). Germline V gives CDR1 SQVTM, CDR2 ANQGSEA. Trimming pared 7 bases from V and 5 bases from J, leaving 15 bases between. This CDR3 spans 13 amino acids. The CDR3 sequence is CSAGLFTNNEQFF. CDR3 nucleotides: TGCAGCGCTGGACTTTTTACTAACAATGAGCAGTTCTTC.

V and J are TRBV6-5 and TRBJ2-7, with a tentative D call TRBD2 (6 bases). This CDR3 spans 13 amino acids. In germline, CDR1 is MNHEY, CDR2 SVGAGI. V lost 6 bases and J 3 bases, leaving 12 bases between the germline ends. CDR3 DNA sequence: TGTGCCAGCAGCTCGCCGGGAGACTACGAGCAGTACTTC. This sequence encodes CASSSPGDYEQYF.

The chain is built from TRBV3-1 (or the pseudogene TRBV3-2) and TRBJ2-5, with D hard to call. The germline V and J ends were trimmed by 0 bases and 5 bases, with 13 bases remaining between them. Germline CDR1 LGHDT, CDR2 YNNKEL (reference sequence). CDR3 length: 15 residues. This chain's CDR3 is CASSQDGWAKETQYF. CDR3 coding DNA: TGTGCCAGCAGCCAAGACGGATGGGCCAAGGAGACCCAGTACTTC.

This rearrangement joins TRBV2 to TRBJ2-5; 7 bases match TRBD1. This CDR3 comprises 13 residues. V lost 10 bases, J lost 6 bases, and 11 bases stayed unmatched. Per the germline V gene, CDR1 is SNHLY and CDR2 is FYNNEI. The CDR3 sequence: CAIKTQGDKTQYF. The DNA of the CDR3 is TGTGCCATCAAGACTCAGGGGGACAAGACCCAGTACTTC. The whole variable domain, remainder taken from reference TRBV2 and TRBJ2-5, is EPEVTQTPSHQVTQMGQEVILRCVPISNHLYFYWYRQILGQKVEFLVSFYNNEISEKSEIFDDQFSVERPDGSNFTLKIRSTKLEDSAMYFCAIKTQGDKTQYFGPGTRLLVL.

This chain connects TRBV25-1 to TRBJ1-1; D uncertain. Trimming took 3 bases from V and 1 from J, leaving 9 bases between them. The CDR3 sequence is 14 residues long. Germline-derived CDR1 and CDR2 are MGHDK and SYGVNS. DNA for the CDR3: TGTGCCAGCAGTGACCGCCGACAGAACACTGAAGCTTTCTTT. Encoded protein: CASSDRRQNTEAFF.

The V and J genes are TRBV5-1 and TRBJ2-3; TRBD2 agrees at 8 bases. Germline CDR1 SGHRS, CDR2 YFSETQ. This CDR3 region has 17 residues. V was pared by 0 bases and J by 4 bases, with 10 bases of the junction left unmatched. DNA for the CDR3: TGCGCCAGCAGCTTGGAGCCAGCGGGAGACAAGGCAGATACGCAGTATTTT. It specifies CASSLEPAGDKADTQYF.

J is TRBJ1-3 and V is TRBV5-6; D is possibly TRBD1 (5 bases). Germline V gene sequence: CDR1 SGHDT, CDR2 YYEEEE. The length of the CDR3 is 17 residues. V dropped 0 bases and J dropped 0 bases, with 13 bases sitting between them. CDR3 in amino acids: CASSLDKTAYSGNTIYF. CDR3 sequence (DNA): TGTGCCAGCAGCTTGGACAAGACAGCTTACTCTGGAAACACCATATATTTT.

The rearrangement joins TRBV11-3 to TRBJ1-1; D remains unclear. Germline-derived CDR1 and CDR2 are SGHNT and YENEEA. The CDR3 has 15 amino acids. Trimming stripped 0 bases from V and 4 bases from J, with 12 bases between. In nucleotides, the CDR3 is TGTGCCAGCAGCTTAGAAGGTGGGGAGAGCACTGAAGCTTTCTTT. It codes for CASSLEGGESTEAFF.

The CDR3 here is CATSRDTVRSGYTF. The CDR3 region has the DNA TGTGCCACCAGCAGAGATACCGTCAGAAGTGGCTACACCTTC. The J gene is TRBJ1-2, the V gene TRBV15; unclear D gene. CDR1 and CDR2 from the germline V gene are LNHNV and YYDKDF (reference sequence). The CDR3 sequence is 14 residues long. Trimming removed 0 bases at V and 7 bases at J, with 12 bases between. Using reference TRBV15 and TRBJ1-2 for the parts outside the CDR3, the full variable domain is DAMVIQNPRYQVTQFGKPVTLSCSQTLNHNVMYWYQQKSSQAPKLLFHYYDKDFNNEADTPDNFQSRRPNTSFCFLDIRSPGLGDTAMYLCATSRDTVRSGYTFGSGTRLTVV.

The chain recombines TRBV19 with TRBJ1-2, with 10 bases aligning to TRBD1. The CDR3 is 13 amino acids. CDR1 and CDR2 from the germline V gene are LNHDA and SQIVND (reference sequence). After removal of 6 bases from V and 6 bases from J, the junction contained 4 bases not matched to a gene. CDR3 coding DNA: TGTGCCAGTAGAAATGGACAGGGGGATGGCTACACCTTC. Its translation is CASRNGQGDGYTF.

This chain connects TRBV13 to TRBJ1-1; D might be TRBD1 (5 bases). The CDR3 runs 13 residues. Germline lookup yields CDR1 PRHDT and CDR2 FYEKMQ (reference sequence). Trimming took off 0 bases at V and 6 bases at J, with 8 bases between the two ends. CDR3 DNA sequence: TGTGCCAGCAGCTTAGGCCAGGGTCCTGAAGCTTTCTTT. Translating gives CASSLGQGPEAFF. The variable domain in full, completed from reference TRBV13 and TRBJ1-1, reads AAGVIQSPRHLIKEKRETATLKCYPIPRHDTVYWYQQGPGQDPQFLISFYEKMQSDKGSIPDRFSAQQFSDYHSELNMSSLELGDSALYFCASSLGQGPEAFFGQGTRLTVV.

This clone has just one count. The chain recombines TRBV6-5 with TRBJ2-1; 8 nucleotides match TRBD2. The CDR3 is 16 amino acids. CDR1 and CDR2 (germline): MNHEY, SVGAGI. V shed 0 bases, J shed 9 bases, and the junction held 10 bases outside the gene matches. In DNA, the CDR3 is TGTGCCAGCAGTTACTCCGGGACTAGGGGGGGTCTTGAGCAGTTCTTC. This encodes CASSYSGTRGGLEQFF.

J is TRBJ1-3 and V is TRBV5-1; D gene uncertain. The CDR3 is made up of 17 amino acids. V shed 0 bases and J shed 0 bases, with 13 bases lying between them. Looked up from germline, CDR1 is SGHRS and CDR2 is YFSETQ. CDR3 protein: CASSLAGPRSSGNTIYF. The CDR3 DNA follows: TGCGCCAGCAGCTTGGCGGGTCCCCGGAGCTCTGGAAACACCATATATTTT.

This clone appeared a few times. The CDR3 coding sequence is TGTGCCAGCCGACCGATACTAGGGGGTGACACTGAAGCTTTCTTT. It specifies CASRPILGGDTEAFF. The chain uses TRBV19 and TRBJ1-1, with D tentatively TRBD1 (6 bases). The CDR3 contains 15 residues. CDR1 LNHDA and CDR2 SQIVND come from the germline V gene (reference sequence). V shed 9 bases and J shed 3 bases, with 20 bases lying between them.